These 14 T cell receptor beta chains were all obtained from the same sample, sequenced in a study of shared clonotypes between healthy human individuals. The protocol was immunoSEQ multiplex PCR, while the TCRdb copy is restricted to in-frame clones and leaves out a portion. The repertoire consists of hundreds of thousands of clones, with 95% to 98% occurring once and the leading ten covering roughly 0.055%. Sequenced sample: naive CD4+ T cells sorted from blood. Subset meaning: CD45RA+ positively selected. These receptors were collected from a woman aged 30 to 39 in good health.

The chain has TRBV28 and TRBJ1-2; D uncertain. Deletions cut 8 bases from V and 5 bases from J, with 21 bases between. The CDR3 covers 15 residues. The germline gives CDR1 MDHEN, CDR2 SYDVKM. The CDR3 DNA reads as TGTGCCAGCGCCTCCGGGGAAAGGTTTTATTATGGCTACACCTTC. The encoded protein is CASASGERFYYGYTF.

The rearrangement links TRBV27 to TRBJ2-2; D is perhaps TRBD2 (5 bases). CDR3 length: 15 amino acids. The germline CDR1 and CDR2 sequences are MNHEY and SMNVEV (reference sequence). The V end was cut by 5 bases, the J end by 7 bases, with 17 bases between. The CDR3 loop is CASSTLGSWNGELFF. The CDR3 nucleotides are TGTGCCAGCAGTACTCTAGGGAGCTGGAACGGGGAGCTGTTTTTT.

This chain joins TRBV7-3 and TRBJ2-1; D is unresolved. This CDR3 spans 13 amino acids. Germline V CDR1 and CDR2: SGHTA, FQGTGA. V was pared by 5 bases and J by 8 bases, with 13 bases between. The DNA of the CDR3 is TGTGCCAGCAGCGTGACTCCGACGTATGAGCAGTTCTTC. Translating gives CASSVTPTYEQFF.

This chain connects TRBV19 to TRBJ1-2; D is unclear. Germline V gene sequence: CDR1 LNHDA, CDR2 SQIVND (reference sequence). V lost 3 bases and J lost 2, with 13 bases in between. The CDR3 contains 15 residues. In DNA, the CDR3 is TGTGCCAGTAGTATCCTGGACCCGGGCAACTATGGCTACACCTTC. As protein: CASSILDPGNYGYTF.

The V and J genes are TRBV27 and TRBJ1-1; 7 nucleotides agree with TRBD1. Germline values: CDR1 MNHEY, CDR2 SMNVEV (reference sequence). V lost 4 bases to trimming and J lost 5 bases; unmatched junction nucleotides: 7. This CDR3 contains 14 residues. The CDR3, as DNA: TGTGCCAGCAGTTCAGAAGACAGGGCTACTGAAGCTTTCTTT. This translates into CASSSEDRATEAFF.

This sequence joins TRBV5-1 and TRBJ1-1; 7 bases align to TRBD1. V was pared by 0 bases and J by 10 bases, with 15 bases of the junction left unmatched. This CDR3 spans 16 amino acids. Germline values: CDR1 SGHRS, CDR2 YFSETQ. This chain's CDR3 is CASSLGSGRGGPRAFF. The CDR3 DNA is TGCGCCAGCAGCTTGGGCAGTGGACGAGGGGGCCCCAGAGCTTTCTTT.

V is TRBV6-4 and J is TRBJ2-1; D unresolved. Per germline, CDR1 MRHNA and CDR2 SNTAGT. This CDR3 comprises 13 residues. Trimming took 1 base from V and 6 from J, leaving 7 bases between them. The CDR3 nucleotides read TGTGCCAGCAGTGACTTCAAGCTCAATGAGCAGTTCTTC. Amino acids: CASSDFKLNEQFF.

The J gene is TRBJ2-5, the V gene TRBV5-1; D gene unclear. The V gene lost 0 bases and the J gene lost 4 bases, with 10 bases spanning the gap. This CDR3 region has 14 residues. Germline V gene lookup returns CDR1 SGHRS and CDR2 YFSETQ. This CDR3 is CASSLDDNSETQYF. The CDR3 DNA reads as TGCGCCAGCAGCTTGGATGACAACTCAGAGACCCAGTACTTC.

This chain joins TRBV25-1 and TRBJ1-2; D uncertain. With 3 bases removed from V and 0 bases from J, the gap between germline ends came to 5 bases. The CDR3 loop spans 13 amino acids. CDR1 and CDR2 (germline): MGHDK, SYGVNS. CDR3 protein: CASSDGPNYGYTF. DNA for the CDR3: TGTGCCAGCAGTGACGGGCCTAACTATGGCTACACCTTC.

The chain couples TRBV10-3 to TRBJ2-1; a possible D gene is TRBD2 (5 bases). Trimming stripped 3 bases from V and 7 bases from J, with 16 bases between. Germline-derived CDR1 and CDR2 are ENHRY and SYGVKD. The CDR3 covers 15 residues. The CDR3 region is CAISEEAAQRNEQFF. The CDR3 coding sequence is TGTGCCATCAGTGAAGAAGCGGCCCAGCGGAATGAGCAGTTCTTC.

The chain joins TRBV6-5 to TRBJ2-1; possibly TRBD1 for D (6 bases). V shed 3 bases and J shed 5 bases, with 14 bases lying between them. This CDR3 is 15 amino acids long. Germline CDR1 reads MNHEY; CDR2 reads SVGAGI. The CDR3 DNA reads TGTGCCAGCAGTTATGTAGGGGGTGGCCACAATGAGCAGTTCTTC. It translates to CASSYVGGGHNEQFF.

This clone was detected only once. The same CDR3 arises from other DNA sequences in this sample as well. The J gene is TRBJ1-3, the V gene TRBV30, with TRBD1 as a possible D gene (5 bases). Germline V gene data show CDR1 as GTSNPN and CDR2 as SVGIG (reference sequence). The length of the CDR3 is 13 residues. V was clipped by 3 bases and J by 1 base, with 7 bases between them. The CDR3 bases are TGTGCCTGGAGCGGGGGGTCTGGAAACACCATATATTTT. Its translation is CAWSGGSGNTIYF.

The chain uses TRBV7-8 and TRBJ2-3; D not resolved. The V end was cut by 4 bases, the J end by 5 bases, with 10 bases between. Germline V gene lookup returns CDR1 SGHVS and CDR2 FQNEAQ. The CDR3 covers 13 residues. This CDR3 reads CASSSRVGDTQYF. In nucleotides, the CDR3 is TGTGCCAGCAGCTCACGGGTAGGAGATACGCAGTATTTT.

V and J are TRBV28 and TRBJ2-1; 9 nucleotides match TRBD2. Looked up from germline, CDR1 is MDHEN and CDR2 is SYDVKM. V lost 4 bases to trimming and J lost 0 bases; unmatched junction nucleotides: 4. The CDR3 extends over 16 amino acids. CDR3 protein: CASSSLSGSSYNEQFF. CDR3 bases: TGTGCCAGCAGTTCCCTTAGCGGGAGCTCCTACAATGAGCAGTTCTTC.